Listed here are 29 T cell receptor beta chains from one sample, sequenced in a study of graft-versus-host responses after intestinal transplantation. Antigen specificity for these receptors is unknown. Profiling relied on immunoSEQ multiplex PCR, and the TCRdb table lists in-frame clones only, not all of them. The data contain some 110,000 clones, 85% to 95% of them singletons. The sample consisted of unstimulated CD4+ T cells sorted from spleen or lymph node cells, taken before transplant. The receptors originated from a human donor who was the organ donor for an intestinal transplant.

This chain connects TRBV7-9 to TRBJ2-5, with D unresolved. The tail of the sequence fits TRBJ2-7 better, so the J call may be wrong. This CDR3 spans 11 amino acids. Germline V lookup: CDR1 SEHNR, CDR2 FQNEAQ (reference sequence). CDR3 protein: CASGVSYEQYF. CDR3 nucleotide sequence: TGTGCCAGCGGAGTCTCCTACGAGCAGTACTTC.

The chain couples TRBV30 to TRBJ2-3; possible D gene TRBD1, 6 bases. V lost 0 bases, J lost 4 bases, and 11 bases lay in between. Per germline, CDR1 GTSNPN and CDR2 SVGIG (reference sequence). The CDR3 is 14 residues long. The CDR3 bases are TGTGCCTGGAGTGTAAACAGGGCGGCAGATACGCAGTATTTT. This encodes CAWSVNRAADTQYF.

The chain recombines TRBV5-4 with TRBJ1-2, with D perhaps matching TRBD1 (6 bases). Between the trimmed V and J ends, which lost 5 bases and 2 bases, there was a span of 10 bases. Looked up from germline, CDR1 is SGHNT and CDR2 is YYREEE (reference sequence). CDR3 length: 13 amino acids. CDR3 sequence: CASSRGQNYGYTF. Here the CDR3 DNA reads TGTGCCAGCAGTCGTGGACAGAACTATGGCTACACCTTC.

The chain employs TRBV20-1 and TRBJ2-1; D gene ambiguous. CDR3 size: 10 residues. In germline, CDR1 is DFQATT, CDR2 SNEGSKA (reference sequence). The V end lost 6 bases, the J end lost 10 bases, and 10 bases lay between the germline ends. CDR3 sequence (DNA): TGCAGTGCCTGGACGGTAGAGCAGTTCTTC. Translating it yields CSAWTVEQFF.

V and J are TRBV7-3 and TRBJ2-1, with TRBD2 identical over 12 bases. Trimming cost V 1 base and J 3 bases; bases outside gene matches: 7. Per germline, CDR1 SGHTA and CDR2 FQGTGA. This CDR3 spans 18 amino acids. In DNA, the CDR3 is TGTGCCAGCAGCTTAAGTCTAGCGGGAGGGCCGTTCTACAATGAGCAGTTCTTC. Protein: CASSLSLAGGPFYNEQFF.

J is TRBJ2-1 and V is TRBV4-2, with D possibly matching TRBD2 (5 bases). The CDR3 length is 16 residues. Germline V gene data show CDR1 as LGHNA and CDR2 as YNFKEQ. Trimming took off 0 bases at V and 4 bases at J, with 13 bases between the two ends. For the CDR3, the DNA is TGTGCCAGCAGCCAAGATGAGGGAGTAGGGTACAATGAGCAGTTCTTC. It specifies CASSQDEGVGYNEQFF.

A remark on this clone: Other DNA sequences from this sample encode an identical CDR3 as well. The V and J genes are TRBV9 and TRBJ1-5; D uncertain. CDR3 length equals 13 residues. Trimming removed 3 bases at V and 0 bases at J, with 4 bases between. The germline V gene encodes CDR1 SGDLS and CDR2 YYNGEE. Here the CDR3 DNA reads TGTGCCAGCAGCGGAGATAGCAATCAGCCCCAGCATTTT. This gives the protein CASSGDSNQPQHF.

The table lists this clone with a count of one. The CDR3 reads CASTAGFPNYGYTF. In nucleotides, the CDR3 is TGTGCCAGTACGGCCGGGTTTCCTAACTATGGCTACACCTTC. V and J are TRBV19 and TRBJ1-2, with no clear D. Germline V lookup: CDR1 LNHDA, CDR2 SQIVND (reference sequence). The CDR3 sequence is 14 residues long. V lost 7 bases and J lost 0, with 12 bases in between.

This chain links TRBV4-2 with TRBJ2-2; D may correspond to TRBD1 or TRBD2 (6 bases each). V was clipped by 4 bases and J by 4 bases, with 16 bases between them. The germline V gene has CDR1 LGHNA and CDR2 YNFKEQ. The CDR3 covers 16 residues. CDR3 loop: CASSPGLGGPTGELFF. The CDR3 DNA sequence: TGTGCCAGCAGCCCGGGCCTTGGGGGGCCCACCGGGGAGCTGTTTTTT.

V gene TRBV27 combines with J gene TRBJ2-3, with D hard to call. From germline, CDR1 is MNHEY and CDR2 SMNVEV (reference sequence). CDR3 length: 14 residues. V lost 0 bases and J lost 0, with 4 bases in between. In DNA form, the CDR3 reads TGTGCCAGCAGTTTATCGTCAAGCACAGATACGCAGTATTTT. Translating gives CASSLSSSTDTQYF.

The chain uses TRBV9 and TRBJ2-3; D is uncertain. Germline lookup yields CDR1 SGDLS and CDR2 YYNGEE. The CDR3 length is 14 residues. Trimming stripped 3 bases from V and 2 bases from J, with 10 bases between. CDR3 nucleotides: TGTGCCAGCAGCGCTGGGCGCCCCACAGATACGCAGTATTTT. Residues: CASSAGRPTDTQYF. The entire variable domain, with the rest obtained from reference TRBV9 and TRBJ2-3, is as follows: DSGVTQTPKHLITATGQRVTLRCSPRSGDLSVYWYQQSLDQGLQFLIQYYNGEERAKGNILERFSAQQFPDLHSELNLSSLELGDSALYFCASSAGRPTDTQYFGPGTRLTVL.

The chain links TRBV4-3 to TRBJ1-5; no definite D call. Per the germline V gene, CDR1 is LGHNA and CDR2 is YSLEER. V was cut by 3 bases and J by 1 base, with 19 bases left in between. This CDR3 is 18 amino acids long. CDR3 bases: TGCGCCAGCAGCCAGGAAGAGGTAAAAAGAAGGAGCAATCAGCCCCAGCATTTT. It is translated as CASSQEEVKRRSNQPQHF.

The CDR3 DNA reads TGTGCCAGCAGATACCGGGACCTAGGGTGGGTCAACGAGCAGTACTTC. This translates into CASRYRDLGWVNEQYF. The chain couples TRBV21-1 to TRBJ2-7. TRBV21-1 is noted as a pseudogene. This CDR3 comprises 16 residues.

This clone was recorded only once. The rearrangement joins TRBV7-2 to TRBJ2-7; D remains unclear. The CDR3 length is 13 residues. Germline CDR1 is SGHTA and CDR2 is FQGNSA. V was trimmed by 0 bases and J by 2 bases, leaving 5 bases between them. CDR3 protein: CASSLAGTYEQYF. CDR3 coding DNA: TGTGCCAGCAGCTTAGCGGGAACCTACGAGCAGTACTTC.

The chain carries TRBV6-5 and TRBJ2-7; D is perhaps TRBD2 (6 bases). Trimming cost V 0 bases and J 2 bases, with 14 bases left between them. CDR3 size: 16 residues. CDR1 and CDR2 (germline): MNHEY, SVGAGI. CDR3 bases: TGTGCCAGCAGTTACTCGAAATCAGGGACTCCCTACGAGCAGTACTTC. Its protein is CASSYSKSGTPYEQYF.

V and J are TRBV27 and TRBJ2-1; D not resolved. From germline, CDR1 is MNHEY and CDR2 SMNVEV (reference sequence). The CDR3 is 15 amino acids. Trimming removed 2 bases at V and 9 bases at J, with 17 bases between. This chain's CDR3 is CASSLQILPYSEQFF. In DNA form, the CDR3 reads TGTGCCAGCAGTTTACAGATCCTCCCTTATAGTGAGCAGTTCTTC.

The chain recombines TRBV5-1 with TRBJ2-3, with TRBD2 matching 7 bases. Germline CDR1 is SGHRS and CDR2 is YFSETQ. The CDR3 runs to 16 residues. Trimming took 2 bases from V and 0 from J; bases not matched to a gene: 6. The CDR3 DNA follows: TGCGCCAGCAGCTTCCCTAGCGGAGGTAGCACAGATACGCAGTATTTT. Encoded protein: CASSFPSGGSTDTQYF.

A single count supports this clone. This rearrangement joins TRBV5-1 to TRBJ2-7, with D perhaps TRBD2 (5 bases). The germline V gene has CDR1 SGHRS and CDR2 YFSETQ. V was cut by 4 bases and J by 5 bases, with 19 bases left in between. CDR3 length: 15 amino acids. CDR3 bases: TGCGCCAGCAGCGTAGTGGGAGACTATGGAAACGAGCAGTACTTC. Translation: CASSVVGDYGNEQYF.

The rearrangement uses TRBV2 and TRBJ1-1; D possibly corresponds to TRBD1 (6 bases). V lost 8 bases and J 1 base, leaving 14 bases between the germline ends. Looked up from germline, CDR1 is SNHLY and CDR2 is FYNNEI. This CDR3 comprises 14 residues. The CDR3: CASRGGASNTEAFF. The CDR3 DNA follows: TGTGCCAGCCGGGGGGGGGCCTCGAACACTGAAGCTTTCTTT.

This chain links TRBV19 with TRBJ2-3, with D tentatively TRBD1 (5 bases). This CDR3 has 14 amino acids. CDR1 is LNHDA and CDR2 is SQIVND in the germline V gene (reference sequence). V was pared by 5 bases and J by 2 bases, with 11 bases between. The CDR3 here is CASSVTTDTDTQYF. In DNA, the CDR3 is TGTGCCAGTAGTGTTACGACAGACACAGATACGCAGTATTTT.

The chain joins TRBV20-1 to TRBJ2-7; D not resolved. This CDR3 comprises 11 residues. The V gene lost 7 bases and the J gene lost 3 bases, with 10 bases spanning the gap. Germline CDR1 reads DFQATT; CDR2 reads SNEGSKA (reference sequence). In DNA form, the CDR3 reads TGCAGTGGAGAGAGTCACTACGAGCAGTACTTC. It specifies CSGESHYEQYF.

J is TRBJ2-6 and V is TRBV7-9; unclear D gene. The ends were cut back, 6 bases at V and 3 bases at J, with 15 bases in the middle. CDR1 and CDR2 from the germline V gene are SEHNR and FQNEAQ (reference sequence). The CDR3 runs to 16 residues. CDR3 amino acids: CASSQKGLGGANVLTF. CDR3 nucleotide sequence: TGTGCCAGCAGTCAAAAAGGTTTGGGTGGGGCCAACGTCCTGACTTTC.

The chain recombines TRBV29-1 with TRBJ1-5; D gene uncertain. Germline values: CDR1 SQVTM, CDR2 ANQGSEA. This CDR3 has 13 amino acids. Trimming took 4 bases from V and 4 from J, leaving 11 bases between them. The CDR3 loop is CSVGTTQNQPQHF. CDR3 sequence (DNA): TGCAGCGTTGGGACGACCCAAAATCAGCCCCAGCATTTT.

The chain employs TRBV6-5 and TRBJ2-6, with D uncertain. Germline-derived CDR1 and CDR2 are MNHEY and SVGAGI. Trimming took off 4 bases at V and 2 bases at J, with 6 bases between the two ends. The CDR3 has 14 amino acids. The DNA of the CDR3 is TGTGCCAGCAGTTTATCCGCTGGGGCCAACGTCCTGACTTTC. Encoded protein: CASSLSAGANVLTF.

The chain has TRBV6-5 and TRBJ1-3; D not resolved. Germline CDR1 and CDR2: MNHEY and SVGAGI. The V end was cut by 7 bases, the J end by 5 bases, with 12 bases between. This CDR3 is 13 amino acids long. The chain's CDR3 is CASKGPGRNTIYF. The CDR3 nucleotides read TGTGCCAGCAAGGGCCCGGGTCGAAACACCATATATTTT.

This chain joins TRBV5-4 and TRBJ2-1, with TRBD1 matching 9 bases. J gave up 0 bases and V 1 base, and 11 bases lay outside the gene matches. The V gene's germline CDR1 is SGHNT and CDR2 YYREEE (reference sequence). This CDR3 comprises 19 residues. The CDR3 region has the DNA TGTGCCAGCAGCTTGAAGGGACAGGGCCGTAGGATCTCCTACAATGAGCAGTTCTTC. Translating gives CASSLKGQGRRISYNEQFF.

The chain has TRBV4-1 and TRBJ2-3; a weak D match, TRBD2 (6 bases). In germline, CDR1 is MGHRA, CDR2 YSYEKL. The CDR3 runs 16 residues. Deletions cut 0 bases from V and 4 bases from J, with 14 bases between. The CDR3 nucleotides are TGCGCCAGCAGCCAAGAGGTCGGGAGAGAGGCAGATACGCAGTATTTT. It encodes CASSQEVGREADTQYF.

This clone is a singleton in its sample. V gene TRBV6-6 combines with J gene TRBJ1-2; no firm D call. The CDR3 length is 13 residues. The germline V gene encodes CDR1 MNHNY and CDR2 SVGAGI (reference sequence). V was shortened by 0 bases and J by 2 bases, with 4 bases between the two germline ends. CDR3 coding DNA: TGTGCCAGCAGTTACTCAGGAAACTATGGCTACACCTTC. This codes for CASSYSGNYGYTF.

The CDR3 sequence is CASSVGGSSSYEQYF. The CDR3 nucleotides read TGTGCCAGCAGCGTAGGGGGGTCGAGCTCCTACGAGCAGTACTTC. The chain employs TRBV9 and TRBJ2-7, with D possibly called TRBD1 or TRBD2 (5 bases each). The CDR3 sequence is 15 residues long. V gave up 0 bases and J gave up 0 bases, with 10 bases separating them. Germline values: CDR1 SGDLS, CDR2 YYNGEE.